The 27 T cell receptor beta chains presented below share a single source sample, sequenced in a study of PD-1 blockade in classical Hodgkin lymphoma (dated by TCRdb to about 2020). Library preparation was by the immunoSEQ multiplex PCR assay. TCRdb obtained this table from immuneACCESS and retained in-frame rearrangements with V and J assigned. These tables miss some clones; where compared with another copy, unresolved V genes account for less than half of the shortfall, and the remainder is unexplained. The sample includes approximately 41,000 clones, with roughly two thirds observed a single time. Jointly, the top ten make up 3% to 3.5% of the sample. This specimen's time point label, per the study, means: cycle 4 day 1 (C4D1), after 6 weeks of nivolumab. All trial patients had relapsed after autologous stem cell transplantation, with cohorts A, B and C differing in prior brentuximab vedotin exposure.

Sequences were derived from peripheral blood mononuclear cells (PBMCs), sampled before the fourth cycle of nivolumab. These receptors were taken from a human donor with classical Hodgkin lymphoma.

In its sample, this clone was seen a few times. This chain uses TRBV28 with TRBJ1-2; D is uncertain. The CDR3 loop spans 12 amino acids. Germline loops: CDR1 MDHEN, CDR2 SYDVKM. The ends were cut back, 9 bases at V and 8 bases at J, with 16 bases in the middle. The CDR3 region is CASSPPLGGYTF. The CDR3 region has the DNA TGTGCCAGTTCACCTCCATTGGGGGGCTACACCTTC.

The chain joins TRBV11-2 to TRBJ2-5; maybe TRBD2 (7 bases). Germline V gene sequence: CDR1 SGHAT, CDR2 FQNNGV. V dropped 6 bases and J dropped 1 base, with 15 bases sitting between them. This CDR3 has 15 residues. The CDR3 sequence is CASSFTGRGQETQYF. For the CDR3, the DNA is TGTGCCAGCAGTTTTACAGGGAGGGGCCAAGAGACCCAGTACTTC.

The V and J genes are TRBV9 and TRBJ2-1; D might be TRBD2 (6 bases). V lost 5 bases and J 4 bases, leaving 16 bases between the germline ends. There are 15 residues in the CDR3. Germline V gene sequence: CDR1 SGDLS, CDR2 YYNGEE. CDR3 region: CASSAGSQGYNEQFF. The CDR3 bases are TGTGCCAGCAGTGCCGGGAGCCAAGGATACAATGAGCAGTTCTTC.

This clone was found a few times. The chain uses TRBV28 and TRBJ1-5, with D possibly TRBD1 on 5 matching bases. Trimming left V 4 bases short and J 9 bases short, with 10 bases between. The germline CDR1 and CDR2 sequences are MDHEN and SYDVKM. The CDR3 is 12 amino acids. The CDR3 DNA is TGTGCCAGCAGTTCCTCAGACAGGCCCCAGCATTTT. Translating gives CASSSSDRPQHF.

The chain recombines TRBV7-2 with TRBJ1-3; D remains ambiguous. The CDR3 covers 13 residues. CDR1 and CDR2 (germline): SGHTA, FQGNSA. Trimming pared 3 bases from V and 6 bases from J, leaving 9 bases between. CDR3 protein: CASSFVDANTIYF. The CDR3, as DNA: TGTGCCAGCAGCTTCGTGGACGCAAACACCATATATTTT. Together with reference TRBV7-2 and TRBJ1-3, the CDR3 gives the full variable domain: GAGVSQSPSNKVTEKGKDVELRCDPISGHTALYWYRQSLGQGLEFLIYFQGNSAPDKSGLPSDRFSAERTGGSVSTLTIQRTQQEDSAVYLCASSFVDANTIYFGEGSWLTVV.

This chain's CDR3 is CAWSVRDRGGGIGNQPQHF. The CDR3 DNA follows: TGTGCCTGGAGTGTACGGGACAGGGGGGGAGGTATCGGCAATCAGCCCCAGCATTTT. V and J are TRBV30 and TRBJ1-5; 11 bases agree with TRBD1. The CDR3 runs 19 residues. Germline V CDR1 and CDR2: GTSNPN, SVGIG (reference sequence). Trimming at V came to 0 bases and at J to 2 bases, leaving 12 bases not matched to a gene.

This clone was recorded a few times. The chain joins TRBV19 to TRBJ1-5; unclear D gene. V was pared by 6 bases and J by 0 bases, with 9 bases between. CDR3 length: 14 amino acids. Germline loops: CDR1 LNHDA, CDR2 SQIVND (reference sequence). The CDR3 DNA follows: TGTGCCAGTAGAGGGCCATATAGCAATCAGCCCCAGCATTTT. It codes for CASRGPYSNQPQHF.

CDR3 residues: CASSLVSREASYNEQFF. The CDR3 nucleotides are TGTGCCAGCAGCTTAGTGTCGCGGGAGGCCTCGTACAATGAGCAGTTCTTC. The rearrangement links TRBV7-6 to TRBJ2-1, with 8 bases fitting TRBD2. Germline V gives CDR1 SGHVS, CDR2 FNYEAQ. Unmatched junction bases numbered 9, after V lost 1 base and J lost 4 bases. The CDR3 is made up of 17 amino acids.

This sequence joins TRBV6-1 and TRBJ1-4; D not certain. Trimming stripped 4 bases from V and 8 bases from J, with 8 bases between. Germline CDR1 is MNHNS and CDR2 is SASEGT. This CDR3 has 12 residues. CDR3 sequence reads: CASSGYGEKLFF. CDR3 bases: TGTGCCAGCAGTGGGTACGGAGAAAAACTGTTTTTT.

Sample share makes this clone medium-sized. The chain is built from TRBV7-8 and TRBJ1-5, with D uncertain. CDR3 length: 16 residues. Trimming shortened V by 1 base and J by 0 bases, and 10 bases separated the two germline ends. The germline gives CDR1 SGHVS, CDR2 FQNEAQ. CDR3 in amino acids: CASSLEARASNQPQHF. DNA of the CDR3: TGTGCCAGCAGCTTAGAAGCAAGGGCTAGCAATCAGCCCCAGCATTTT.

As regards this clone: Other DNA sequences from this sample encode an identical CDR3 as well. V is TRBV19 and J is TRBJ1-6; no clear D gene. This CDR3 has 14 amino acids. Trimming left V 3 bases short and J 5 bases short, with 8 bases between. In germline, CDR1 is LNHDA, CDR2 SQIVND (reference sequence). CDR3 protein: CASSIEGDNSPLHF. The CDR3 bases are TGTGCCAGTAGTATTGAGGGTGATAATTCACCCCTCCACTTT.

This clone was seen ten or more times. At one end the junction does not follow the germline gene, possibly because of a read error. The V gene is TRBV29-1, the J gene TRBJ1-1; D is uncertain. CDR1 and CDR2 (germline): SQVTM, ANQGSEA. The CDR3 runs to 14 residues. Here the CDR3 DNA reads TGCAGCGTTCAAGAACGCTTAACGAACACTGAAGCTTTCTTT. It specifies CSVQERLTNTEAFF.

The gene calls are TRBV7-2 and TRBJ2-5, with D hard to call. CDR1 and CDR2 from the germline V gene are SGHTA and FQGNSA. This CDR3 is built from 13 residues. Trimming left V 3 bases short and J 0 bases short, with 5 bases between. The CDR3 sequence: CASSFEHQETQYF. For the CDR3, the DNA is TGTGCCAGCAGCTTTGAACACCAAGAGACCCAGTACTTC.

This clone was observed a handful of times. The rearrangement links TRBV7-3 to TRBJ1-1; D is uncertain. CDR1 and CDR2 from the germline V gene are SGHTA and FQGTGA. Trimming stripped 0 bases from V and 3 bases from J, with 17 bases between. The CDR3 length is 17 residues. CDR3 protein: CASSLTAVTVRDTEAFF. DNA for the CDR3: TGTGCCAGCAGCTTAACCGCCGTTACGGTCCGGGACACTGAAGCTTTCTTT.

This clone counts as medium-sized. The chain links TRBV7-2 to TRBJ2-7, with D uncertain. CDR3 length equals 13 residues. CDR1 SGHTA and CDR2 FQGNSA come from the germline V gene. V was trimmed by 4 bases and J by 0 bases, leaving 7 bases between them. In DNA form, the CDR3 reads TGTGCCAGCAGCTCACGGTCCTCCTACGAGCAGTACTTC. It codes for CASSSRSSYEQYF.

This clone appeared a few times. CDR3 nucleotides: TGCGCCAGCAGCCAAGTAGCTAGCGGATACCAAGAGACCCAGTACTTC. Its translation: CASSQVASGYQETQYF. The chain is built from TRBV4-3 and TRBJ2-5; 7 positions agree with TRBD2. The J segment lost 0 bases and the V segment lost 1 base, leaving 5 bases of the junction unmatched. Germline CDR1 is LGHNA and CDR2 is YSLEER. The CDR3 is 16 residues long.

The chain combines TRBV6-6 with TRBJ2-7, with D possibly matching TRBD2 (7 bases). Trimming took 6 bases from V and 6 from J, leaving 9 bases between them. The CDR3 is made up of 11 amino acids. Germline CDR1 MNHNY, CDR2 SVGAGI (reference sequence). The CDR3 here is CASRGGREQYF. CDR3 DNA: TGTGCCAGCAGGGGGGGGCGCGAGCAGTACTTC.

The chain employs TRBV28 and TRBJ1-2; 12 positions agree with TRBD1. CDR1 is MDHEN, CDR2 SYDVKM, per germline. The CDR3 loop spans 17 amino acids. V lost 6 bases to trimming and J lost 6 bases; unmatched junction nucleotides: 14. The CDR3 sequence: CASSRPGTGGARDGYTF. As DNA, the CDR3 is TGTGCCAGCAGCCGCCCCGGGACAGGGGGCGCGAGGGATGGCTACACCTTC.

The chain is built from TRBV5-1 and TRBJ2-7; 12 bases match TRBD2. This CDR3 region has 15 residues. From germline, CDR1 is SGHRS and CDR2 YFSETQ. Trimming removed 2 bases from V and 7 bases from J; junction bases left unmatched: 7. CDR3 coding DNA: TGCGCCAGCAGCTTCCTAGCGGGAGGGCCTAGTGAGCAGTACTTC. Amino acid sequence: CASSFLAGGPSEQYF.

This chain connects TRBV19 to TRBJ2-7; the match to TRBD1 covers 9 bases. The CDR3 length is 17 residues. The germline CDR1 and CDR2 sequences are LNHDA and SQIVND (reference sequence). Losses at the gene ends were 3 bases for V and 1 base for J; bases not matched to a gene: 10. The CDR3 here is CASSIIASGTGSYEQYF. CDR3 nucleotide sequence: TGTGCCAGTAGTATTATAGCCTCGGGGACAGGGTCCTACGAGCAGTACTTC.

The V call is TRBV19, the J call TRBJ2-1, with D perhaps assigned TRBD1 or TRBD2 (5 bases each). Germline CDR1 LNHDA, CDR2 SQIVND (reference sequence). V was pared by 1 base and J by 10 bases, with 20 bases between. This CDR3 region has 16 residues. CDR3: CASSIVATVRRAEQFF. CDR3 DNA: TGTGCCAGTAGTATAGTAGCGACAGTCCGGCGTGCGGAGCAGTTCTTC. Using reference TRBV19 and TRBJ2-1 for the parts outside the CDR3, the full variable domain is DGGITQSPKYLFRKEGQNVTLSCEQNLNHDAMYWYRQDPGQGLRLIYYSQIVNDFQKGDIAEGYSVSREKKESFPLTVTSAQKNPTAFYLCASSIVATVRRAEQFFGPGTRLTVL.

V is TRBV19 and J is TRBJ2-2; D gene uncertain. Germline CDR1 reads LNHDA; CDR2 reads SQIVND (reference sequence). The CDR3 contains 12 residues. V was shortened by 5 bases and J by 7 bases, with 8 bases between the two germline ends. The CDR3 protein is CASSPHLGELFF. The CDR3 DNA reads as TGTGCCAGTAGTCCGCATCTCGGGGAGCTGTTTTTT.

This rearrangement joins TRBV6-1 to TRBJ2-1; 8 bases match TRBD1. In germline, CDR1 is MNHNS, CDR2 SASEGT. This CDR3 contains 15 residues. The V gene end was trimmed by 6 bases and the J gene end by 4 bases; junction bases not matched to a gene: 8. CDR3 loop: CASSRQTGGYNEQFF. As DNA, the CDR3 is TGTGCCAGCAGCCGACAAACAGGGGGGTACAATGAGCAGTTCTTC.

This sequence joins TRBV30 and TRBJ2-6; tentative D call: TRBD2 (5 bases). CDR3 length: 17 residues. Germline V gives CDR1 GTSNPN, CDR2 SVGIG (reference sequence). V lost 3 bases and J 2 bases, leaving 17 bases between the germline ends. This CDR3 reads CAWSVPPRRAGANVLTF. The CDR3 DNA is TGTGCCTGGAGCGTACCCCCCAGGCGGGCTGGGGCCAACGTCCTGACTTTC.

This chain joins TRBV5-1 and TRBJ2-2, with D hard to call. The germline CDR1 and CDR2 sequences are SGHRS and YFSETQ. Between the trimmed V and J ends, which lost 5 bases and 4 bases, there was a span of 9 bases. There are 13 residues in the CDR3. The DNA of the CDR3 is TGCGCCAGCAGAACCCTGCTCACCGGGGAGCTGTTTTTT. This codes for CASRTLLTGELFF.

This clone came up a few times. The chain joins TRBV19 to TRBJ1-2; D unresolved. V lost 8 bases and J lost 3, with 19 bases in between. The germline V gene has CDR1 LNHDA and CDR2 SQIVND (reference sequence). The CDR3 sequence is 15 residues long. CDR3 amino acids: CASLIHGDHDYGYTF. In DNA, the CDR3 is TGTGCCAGTTTAATACACGGTGACCATGACTATGGCTACACCTTC.

J is TRBJ2-3 and V is TRBV12-5; D gene ambiguous. The CDR3 covers 16 residues. Trimming took off 3 bases at V and 1 base at J, with 14 bases between the two ends. Per germline, CDR1 LGHNT and CDR2 FRNRAP. The CDR3 region has the DNA TGTGCTAGTGGTTTCACGGGCTTCCGTCGCACAGATACGCAGTATTTT. Translation gives CASGFTGFRRTDTQYF.